This note documents a single T cell receptor (beta chain) sequence. As handled by the study authors: For nucleated cells, counts were estimated from reference gene primer amplification. TCRdb keeps only in-frame clones here, not all; method: immunoSEQ multiplex PCR. V and J calls plus clone size are reproduced from that table; the DNA served to infer D and trimming. Of about 110,000 clones in the sample, about 85% are singletons; the top ten hold approximately 4.8%. This specimen belongs to a study of blood T cell repertoires in COVID-19. This CDR3 has 15 residues. The germline V gene has CDR1 SGHRS and CDR2 YFSETQ. Unmatched junction bases numbered 4, after V lost 2 bases and J lost 2 bases.

The chain recombines TRBV5-1 with TRBJ2-5; 9 positions match TRBD1. The sample was peripheral blood. This sequence originates from a human donor in a cohort sampled during active COVID-19. The CDR3 coding sequence is TGCGCCAGCAGCTTATCCGGGACAGGGCAAGAGACCCAGTACTTC. Amino acid sequence: CASSLSGTGQETQYF.